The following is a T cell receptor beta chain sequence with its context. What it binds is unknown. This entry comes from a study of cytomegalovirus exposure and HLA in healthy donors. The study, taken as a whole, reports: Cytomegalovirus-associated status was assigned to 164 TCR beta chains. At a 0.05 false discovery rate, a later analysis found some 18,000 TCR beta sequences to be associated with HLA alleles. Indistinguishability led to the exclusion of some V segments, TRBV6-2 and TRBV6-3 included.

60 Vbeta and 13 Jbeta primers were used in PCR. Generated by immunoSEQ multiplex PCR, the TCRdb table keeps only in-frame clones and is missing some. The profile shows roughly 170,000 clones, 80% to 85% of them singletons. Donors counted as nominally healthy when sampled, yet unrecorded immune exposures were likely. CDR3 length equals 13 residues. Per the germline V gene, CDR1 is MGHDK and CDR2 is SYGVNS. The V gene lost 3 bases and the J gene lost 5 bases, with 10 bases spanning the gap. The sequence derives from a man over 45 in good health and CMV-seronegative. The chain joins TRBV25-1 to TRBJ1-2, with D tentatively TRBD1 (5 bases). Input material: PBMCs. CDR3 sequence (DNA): TGTGCCAGCAGTGACCAGGGAATATATGGCTACACCTTC. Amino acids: CASSDQGIYGYTF.